This paragraph reports one T cell receptor (beta chain). Its antigen is unknown. RNA transcripts served as the template for amplifying TCR beta CDR3 regions. When the TCR CDR3 underwent first-round RT-PCR, the HTBI primer set was used. TCRdb fed the multiplex PCR reads into MiXCR, producing one record per CDR3 protein. The table includes 300,000 to 450,000 distinct CDR3 sequences, approximately 15% detected once. The sample belongs to a study of T cells in Graves' hyperthyroidism and ophthalmopathy. Turning to the study itself: Peripheral blood was taken when the disease was first diagnosed, before any treatment began.

Among the patients, aged 18 to 65, hyperthyroidism was newly diagnosed and had lasted under 2 months. 10 ml of fresh peripheral blood supplied the PBMCs. With 4 bases removed from V and 0 bases from J, the gap between germline ends came to 13 bases. This CDR3 contains 15 residues. Germline assignment: CDR1 LNHDA and CDR2 SQIVND (reference sequence). Overall study results and limits: Expanded thyroid clonotypes (above 0.001) were mostly also found in blood.

Input material: blood. This sequence originates from a woman in her fifties or sixties with Graves' hyperthyroidism. V and J are TRBV19 and TRBJ2-7; D is perhaps TRBD2 (5 bases). The CDR3 DNA reads TGTGCCAGTAGTAATCGGCGGGTAGCCTCCTACGAGCAGTACTTC. It translates to CASSNRRVASYEQYF.